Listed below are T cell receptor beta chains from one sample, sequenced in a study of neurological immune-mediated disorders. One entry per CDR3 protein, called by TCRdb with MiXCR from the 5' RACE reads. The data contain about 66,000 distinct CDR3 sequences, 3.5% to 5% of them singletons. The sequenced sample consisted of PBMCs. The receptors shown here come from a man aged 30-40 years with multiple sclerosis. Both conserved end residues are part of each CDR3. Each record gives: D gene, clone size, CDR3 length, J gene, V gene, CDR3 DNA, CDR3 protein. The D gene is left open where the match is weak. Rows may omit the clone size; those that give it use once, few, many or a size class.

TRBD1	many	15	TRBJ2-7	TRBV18	TGTGCCAGCTCACCCGGGACAGGGGCGGTGGGCGAGCAGTACTTC	CASSPGTGAVGEQYF
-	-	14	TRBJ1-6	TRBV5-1	TGCGCCAGCAGCTTGGGGACGGAAAATTCACCCCTCAACTTT	CASSLGTENSPLNF
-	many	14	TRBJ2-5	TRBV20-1	TGCAGTGCTAGAGATGGAGCATCCCAAGAGACCCAGTACTTC	CSARDGASQETQYF
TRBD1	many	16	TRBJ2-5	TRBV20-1	TGCAGTGCTAGAGATAGGGACAGGGGGCTCTGGGAGACCCAGTACTTC	CSARDRDRGLWETQYF
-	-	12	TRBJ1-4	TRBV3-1	TGTGCCAGCAGGGCAACTAATGAAAAACTGTTTTTT	CASRATNEKLFF
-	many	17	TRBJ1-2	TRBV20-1	TGCAGTGCTAGAGATCGTCTCCTTGGTGACGGGCACGAGGGCTACACCTTC	CSARDRLLGDGHEGYTF
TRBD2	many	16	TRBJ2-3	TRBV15	TGTGCCACCAGCAGAGATTATCCAGCGGGGGGGGCTGCGCAGTATTTT	CATSRDYPAGGAAQYF
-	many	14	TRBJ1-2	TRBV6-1	TGTGCCAGCAACTACCCCCCGGGGGGCGGGGGCTACACCTTC	CASNYPPGGGGYTF
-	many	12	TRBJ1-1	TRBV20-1	TGCAGTGCTATCGCCGGGAACACTGAAGCTTTCTTT	CSAIAGNTEAFF
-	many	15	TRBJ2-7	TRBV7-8	TGTGCCAGCAGCCTTAGGGGCGGGGCTCTCTACGAGCAGTACTTC	CASSLRGGALYEQYF